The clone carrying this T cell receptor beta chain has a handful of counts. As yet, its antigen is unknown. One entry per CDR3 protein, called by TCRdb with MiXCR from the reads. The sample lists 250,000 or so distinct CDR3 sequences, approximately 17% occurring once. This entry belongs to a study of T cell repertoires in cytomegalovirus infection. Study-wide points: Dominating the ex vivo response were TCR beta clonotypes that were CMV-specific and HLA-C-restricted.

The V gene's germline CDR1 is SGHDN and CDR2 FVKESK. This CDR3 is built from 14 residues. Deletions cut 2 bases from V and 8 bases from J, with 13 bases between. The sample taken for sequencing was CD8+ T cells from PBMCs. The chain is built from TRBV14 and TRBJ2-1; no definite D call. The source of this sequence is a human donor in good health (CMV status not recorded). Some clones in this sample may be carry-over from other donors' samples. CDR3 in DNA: TGTGCCAGCAGCCAACGTGACGGTATCGATGAGCAGTTCTTC. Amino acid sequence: CASSQRDGIDEQFF. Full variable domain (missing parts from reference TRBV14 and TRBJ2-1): EAGVTQFPSHSVIEKGQTVTLRCDPISGHDNLYWYRRVMGKEIKFLLHFVKESKQDESGMPNNRFLAERTGGTYSTLKVQPAELEDSGVYFCASSQRDGIDEQFFGPGTRLTVL.